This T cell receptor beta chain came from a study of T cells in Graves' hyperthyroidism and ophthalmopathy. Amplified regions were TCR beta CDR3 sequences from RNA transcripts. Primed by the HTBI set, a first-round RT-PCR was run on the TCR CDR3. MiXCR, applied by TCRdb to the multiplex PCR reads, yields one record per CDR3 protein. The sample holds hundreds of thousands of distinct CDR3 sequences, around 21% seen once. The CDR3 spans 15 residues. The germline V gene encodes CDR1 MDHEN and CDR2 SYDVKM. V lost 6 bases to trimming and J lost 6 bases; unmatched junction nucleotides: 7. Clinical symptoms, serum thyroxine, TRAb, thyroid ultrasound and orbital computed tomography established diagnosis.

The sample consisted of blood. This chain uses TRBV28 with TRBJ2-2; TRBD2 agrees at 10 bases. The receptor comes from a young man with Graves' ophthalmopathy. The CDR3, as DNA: TGTGCCAGCAGCCCCGGGACTAGCGTTTCCGGGGAGCTGTTTTTT. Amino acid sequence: CASSPGTSVSGELFF. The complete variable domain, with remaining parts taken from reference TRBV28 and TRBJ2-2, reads DVKVTQSSRYLVKRTGEKVFLECVQDMDHENMFWYRQDPGLGLRLIYFSYDVKMKEKGDIPEGYSVSREKKERFSLILESASTNQTSMYLCASSPGTSVSGELFFGEGSRLTVL.